What follows are 3 T cell receptor beta chains derived from one specimen sequenced in a study of Graves' ophthalmopathy and Graves' hyperthyroidism (dated by TCRdb to 2017 to 2018). The instrument was an Illumina HiSeq 2000. TCR beta CDR3 regions were amplified from RNA transcripts for repertoire sequencing. A first-round RT-PCR used HTBI primers with the Qiagen OneStep RT-PCR kit, followed by a second-round multiplex PCR, size selection and purification. The public sequencing data were trimmed at Q25 with fastp and processed into clonotypes with MiXCR by TCRdb, which kept only in-frame beta chains. CDR3 protein sequences are deduplicated, and each keeps its most common genes and DNA. The sample yields 900,000 to 1,200,000 distinct CDR3 sequences; less than 45% were counted once. The ten largest clones capture around 10% of the sample. The sequenced material came from peripheral blood or thyroid tissue (not recorded which). The source is an adult man with Graves' hyperthyroidism.

The chain employs TRBV18 and TRBJ2-5; D unresolved. V was cut by 3 bases and J by 3 bases, with 8 bases left in between. There are 13 residues in the CDR3. Germline V gene sequence: CDR1 KGHSH, CDR2 LQKENI. The CDR3 DNA sequence: TGTGCCAGCTCACCTCGAGAAAAAGAGACCCAGTACTTC. Translated, it gives CASSPREKETQYF.

This clonotype was counted a few times. This chain uses TRBV28 with TRBJ2-5; 7 bases are a match to TRBD2. This CDR3 has 15 amino acids. The ends lost 6 bases at V and 4 bases at J; junction bases unmatched: 11. CDR1 and CDR2 from the germline V gene are MDHEN and SYDVKM. The CDR3 nucleotides are TGTGCCAGCAGGGGAGGGAGGGGCGAGAGAGAGACCCAGTACTTC. As protein: CASRGGRGERETQYF.

This clonotype came up a few times. This chain connects TRBV12-3 or TRBV12-4 to TRBJ1-5, with 8 bases aligning to TRBD1. The CDR3 length is 21 residues. J gave up 1 base and V 1 base, and 18 bases lay outside the gene matches. The CDR3 loop reads CASSLVRDRLVPGSSNQPQHF. The DNA of the CDR3 is TGTGCCAGCAGTTTAGTCCGGGACAGGCTGGTGCCGGGGTCGAGCAATCAGCCCCAGCATTTT.